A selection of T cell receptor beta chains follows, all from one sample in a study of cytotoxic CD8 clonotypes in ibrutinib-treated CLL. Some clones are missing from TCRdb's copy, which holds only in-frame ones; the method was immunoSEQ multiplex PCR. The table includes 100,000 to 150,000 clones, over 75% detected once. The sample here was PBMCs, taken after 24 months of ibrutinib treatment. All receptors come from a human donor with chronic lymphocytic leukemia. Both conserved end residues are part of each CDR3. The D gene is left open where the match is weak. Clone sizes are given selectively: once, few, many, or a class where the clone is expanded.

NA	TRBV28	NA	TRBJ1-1	CASSLQDGLTEAFF	TGTGCCAGCAGTCTCCAAGACGGGTTGACTGAAGCTTTCTTT
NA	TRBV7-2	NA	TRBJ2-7	CASSLGQGITYEQYF	TGTGCCAGCAGCTTAGGGCAGGGGATCACCTACGAGCAGTACTTC
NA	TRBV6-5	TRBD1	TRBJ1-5	CASSYSRDRNQPQHF	TGTGCCAGCAGTTACTCACGGGACAGAAATCAGCCCCAGCATTTT
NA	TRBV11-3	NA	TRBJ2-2	CASSLGQWSSTGELFF	TGTGCCAGCAGCTTAGGACAGTGGAGTTCCACCGGGGAGCTGTTTTTT
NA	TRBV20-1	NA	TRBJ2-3	CSASTDTQYF	TGCAGTGCTAGTACCGATACGCAGTATTTT
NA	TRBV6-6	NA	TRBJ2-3	CASSQRQLSTDTQYF	TGTGCCAGCAGTCAAAGACAGCTTAGCACAGATACGCAGTATTTT
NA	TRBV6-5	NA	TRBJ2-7	CASSSQTGAYEQYF	TGTGCCAGCAGTTCCCAAACAGGCGCCTACGAGCAGTACTTC
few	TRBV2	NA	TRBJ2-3	CASSEVVTGGTDTQYF	TGTGCCAGCAGTGAAGTAGTTACGGGGGGCACAGATACGCAGTATTTT
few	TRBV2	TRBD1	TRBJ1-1	CASSVASDRTSGAFF	TGTGCCAGCAGTGTGGCTTCGGACAGGACTAGCGGAGCTTTCTTT
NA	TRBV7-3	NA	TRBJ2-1	CASSFSALDKGEQFF	TGTGCCAGCAGCTTCTCAGCGTTAGATAAGGGTGAGCAGTTCTTC
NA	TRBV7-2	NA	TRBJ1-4	CASSLATGTANEKLFF	TGTGCCAGCAGCTTAGCTACCGGGACGGCGAATGAAAAACTGTTTTTT
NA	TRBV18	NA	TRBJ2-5	CASSPDQETQYF	TGTGCCAGCTCACCCGACCAAGAGACCCAGTACTTC
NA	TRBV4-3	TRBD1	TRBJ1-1	CASSLQGAEAFF	TGCGCCAGCAGCCTACAGGGGGCTGAAGCTTTCTTT